This TCR beta chain comes out of a study of blood T cell repertoires in COVID-19. Produced via immunoSEQ multiplex PCR; TCRdb's table is partial and in-frame only. The sample lists approximately 180,000 clones, under 90% occurring once. With V trimmed by 0 bases and J by 8 bases, 12 bases remained unmatched. Germline CDR1 reads SGDLS; CDR2 reads YYNGEE. This CDR3 is built from 16 residues. Recruited during active infection, patients (from Seattle) were subsequently followed longitudinally. The clonotype comes from a person between 65 and 79 years old with COVID-19, enrolled during active disease. The chain links TRBV9 to TRBJ1-2; 8 positions match TRBD1. The sample comprised peripheral blood. In nucleotides, the CDR3 is TGTGCCAGCAGCGTAGGTCCCCAGGGGGCGGCGTTCGGCTACACCTTC. Protein product: CASSVGPQGAAFGYTF.